Below, 22 T cell receptor beta chains from the same sample are listed, as sequenced in a study of response to subunit inactivated influenza vaccine. TCRdb itself ran the RT-PCR reads through MiXCR, one entry per CDR3 protein. Here the sample spans approximately 530,000 distinct CDR3 sequences, 7.2% being singletons. The source was PBMCs from blood, collected around 25 months after vaccination. The receptors derive from a man aged 50-75 years who received an inactivated influenza vaccine.

The sample holds a few counts of this clonotype. The rearrangement uses TRBV6-5 and TRBJ1-1; D is uncertain. V was cut by 2 bases and J by 0 bases, with 10 bases left in between. Germline values: CDR1 MNHEY, CDR2 SVGAGI. CDR3 length: 15 residues. CDR3 residues: CASSYRWTLNTEAFF. CDR3 coding DNA: TGTGCCAGCAGTTACCGATGGACTCTGAACACTGAAGCTTTCTTT.

V is TRBV7-2 and J is TRBJ2-3; 9 nucleotides match TRBD2. Germline CDR1 is SGHTA and CDR2 is FQGNSA. This CDR3 has 17 residues. Trimming removed 1 base from V and 5 bases from J; junction bases left unmatched: 10. In DNA, the CDR3 is TGTGCCAGCAGCTTAGTCCCCAGCGGGGGGCCAAAAGATACGCAGTATTTT. Translation gives CASSLVPSGGPKDTQYF.

This clonotype was found a few times. This chain links TRBV6-5 with TRBJ1-5; D is perhaps TRBD1 (5 bases). Germline loops: CDR1 MNHEY, CDR2 SVGAGI. Trimming cost V 5 bases and J 6 bases, with 17 bases left between them. The CDR3 is 15 residues long. CDR3 amino acids: CASSPSGGTGQPQHF. CDR3 nucleotide sequence: TGTGCCAGCAGTCCCTCGGGGGGAACGGGTCAGCCCCAGCATTTT.

This clonotype was counted ten times or more. The chain recombines TRBV28 with TRBJ2-7; D may be TRBD2 (6 bases). V lost 5 bases, J lost 0 bases, and 17 bases lay in between. CDR3 length: 16 amino acids. In germline, CDR1 is MDHEN, CDR2 SYDVKM. This chain's CDR3 is CASSPLDGRSSYEQYF. In nucleotides, the CDR3 is TGTGCCAGCAGTCCATTAGACGGGAGAAGCTCCTACGAGCAGTACTTC.

The table lists this clonotype with a few counts. V gene TRBV4-3 combines with J gene TRBJ2-7, with TRBD1 matching 9 bases. Per germline, CDR1 LGHNA and CDR2 YSLEER. The V segment lost 0 bases and the J segment 3 bases; nucleotides outside the gene matches: 3. This CDR3 has 15 residues. Written as DNA, the CDR3 is TGCGCCAGCAGCCAAGACACAGGGGGCTTCTACGAGCAGTACTTC. It is translated as CASSQDTGGFYEQYF.

The chain recombines TRBV4-3 with TRBJ2-2; the match to TRBD1 covers 7 bases. CDR1 is LGHNA, CDR2 YSLEER, per germline. The CDR3 length is 16 residues. Trimming removed 0 bases from V and 5 bases from J; junction bases left unmatched: 6. The chain's CDR3 is CASSQEPTGRTGELFF. The CDR3 coding sequence is TGCGCCAGCAGCCAAGAACCGACAGGGAGAACCGGGGAGCTGTTTTTT.

This clonotype has only a few counts. The chain couples TRBV7-2 to TRBJ2-5; 8 nucleotides match TRBD2. This CDR3 has 13 amino acids. The V segment lost 5 bases and the J segment 5 bases; nucleotides outside the gene matches: 4. CDR1 is SGHTA and CDR2 is FQGNSA in the germline V gene. CDR3 sequence reads: CASSRGGWETQYF. The CDR3 nucleotides are TGTGCCAGCAGCCGGGGGGGGTGGGAGACCCAGTACTTC.

V is TRBV6-5 and J is TRBJ2-1; TRBD2 is a possible D gene (6 bases). Germline V gene data show CDR1 as MNHEY and CDR2 as SVGAGI. The CDR3 loop spans 14 amino acids. Deletions cut 3 bases from V and 3 bases from J, with 9 bases between. The CDR3 sequence: CASSYRGNYNEQFF. CDR3 nucleotides: TGTGCCAGCAGTTATCGCGGGAACTACAATGAGCAGTTCTTC.

This clonotype was seen only a few times. The rearrangement links TRBV3-1 to TRBJ2-7; 12 bases map to TRBD2. This CDR3 spans 17 amino acids. The J segment lost 2 bases and the V segment lost 3 bases, leaving 8 bases of the junction unmatched. Germline lookup yields CDR1 LGHDT and CDR2 YNNKEL (reference sequence). The CDR3: CASSQPRLAGVAYEQYF. In DNA form, the CDR3 reads TGTGCCAGCAGCCAGCCACGACTAGCGGGAGTAGCCTACGAGCAGTACTTC.

This clonotype has at least ten counts. J is TRBJ1-2 and V is TRBV4-2, with D maybe TRBD1 (5 bases). V dropped 0 bases and J dropped 1 base, with 9 bases sitting between them. CDR3 length equals 15 residues. Germline V lookup: CDR1 LGHNA, CDR2 YNFKEQ. As DNA, the CDR3 is TGTGCCAGCAGCCAAGATCCGACAGTTAACTATGGCTACACCTTC. Amino acids: CASSQDPTVNYGYTF.

The J gene is TRBJ2-5, the V gene TRBV7-9; D gene ambiguous. Trimming left V 4 bases short and J 3 bases short, with 6 bases between. CDR1 is SEHNR, CDR2 FQNEAQ, per germline (reference sequence). This CDR3 region has 12 residues. CDR3 coding DNA: TGTGCCAGCAGCTCCTCGGAAGAGACCCAGTACTTC. This translates into CASSSSEETQYF.

This clonotype appeared many times. V is TRBV20-1 and J is TRBJ2-7; 7 bases agree with TRBD1. The V and J ends lost 5 bases and 3 bases, in that order; junction bases with no gene match: 10. In germline, CDR1 is DFQATT, CDR2 SNEGSKA (reference sequence). The CDR3 sequence is 14 residues long. As DNA, the CDR3 is TGCAGTGCTCCCGCCCTCCGGGACAGCTACGAGCAGTACTTC. It encodes CSAPALRDSYEQYF.

J is TRBJ1-2 and V is TRBV12-3 or TRBV12-4; tentative D call: TRBD1 (6 bases). This CDR3 is built from 15 residues. V was pared by 2 bases and J by 5 bases, with 15 bases between. The CDR3 loop reads CASSLKAGADYGYTF. CDR3 nucleotides: TGTGCCAGCAGTTTAAAGGCGGGGGCCGATTATGGCTACACCTTC.

This clonotype was counted between two and nine times. The CDR3 protein is CASKRGQGGYTF. The DNA of the CDR3 is TGTGCCAGCAAGAGGGGGCAGGGCGGCTACACCTTC. The rearrangement links TRBV12-3 or TRBV12-4 to TRBJ1-2; TRBD1 matches 7 bases. This CDR3 is 12 amino acids long. V dropped 7 bases and J dropped 8; count of bases not matched to a gene: 7.

This clonotype was observed a handful of times. J is TRBJ2-7 and V is TRBV20-1; TRBD1 might be the D (6 bases). Germline CDR1 is DFQATT and CDR2 is SNEGSKA (reference sequence). This CDR3 region has 14 residues. Trimming left V 0 bases short and J 2 bases short, with 11 bases between. This CDR3 is CSARDHTGPYEQYF. The CDR3 DNA is TGCAGTGCTAGAGATCATACAGGGCCCTACGAGCAGTACTTC.

The CDR3: CSARDQEQGGDTEAFF. The CDR3 DNA sequence: TGCAGTGCTAGAGACCAAGAACAGGGTGGGGACACTGAAGCTTTCTTT. V usage is TRBV20-1 and J usage is TRBJ1-1, with a possible D match to TRBD1 (6 bases). The CDR3 is made up of 16 amino acids. V was trimmed by 0 bases and J by 3 bases, leaving 17 bases between them. The germline V gene has CDR1 DFQATT and CDR2 SNEGSKA (reference sequence).

This clonotype was picked up many times. The chain links TRBV5-1 to TRBJ2-1, with 7 bases that match TRBD2. With V trimmed by 0 bases and J by 4 bases, 4 bases remained unmatched. Germline V gene sequence: CDR1 SGHRS, CDR2 YFSETQ. The CDR3 runs 15 residues. The DNA for the CDR3 is TGCGCCAGCAGCTTGGTGGCGGGGGAGTACAATGAGCAGTTCTTC. Protein: CASSLVAGEYNEQFF.

In its sample, this clonotype was seen many times. V is TRBV6-1 and J is TRBJ2-3; D is ambiguous. Germline V gene data show CDR1 as MNHNS and CDR2 as SASEGT. The CDR3 contains 13 residues. V lost 4 bases to trimming and J lost 6 bases, with 11 bases between them. Here the CDR3 DNA reads TGTGCCAGCAGTGTCCTTTTGGACGATACGCAGTATTTT. Its translation: CASSVLLDDTQYF.

This chain uses TRBV20-1 with TRBJ2-7; D is undetermined. The germline V and J ends were trimmed by 1 base and 4 bases, with 14 bases remaining between them. The CDR3 is 14 residues long. CDR1 is DFQATT and CDR2 is SNEGSKA in the germline V gene (reference sequence). The CDR3 loop reads CSARGQSWTYEQYF. CDR3 nucleotides: TGCAGTGCTAGAGGCCAGTCTTGGACGTACGAGCAGTACTTC.

This sequence joins TRBV20-1 and TRBJ2-3; TRBD2 matches at 7 bases. The CDR3 length is 15 residues. Germline loops: CDR1 DFQATT, CDR2 SNEGSKA (reference sequence). The V gene end was trimmed by 7 bases and the J gene end by 5 bases; junction bases not matched to a gene: 15. CDR3 nucleotide sequence: TGCAGTGTTCTCCCCCTAGCGGATTGGGGAGATACGCAGTATTTT. Its translation: CSVLPLADWGDTQYF.

The sample holds a few counts of this clonotype. The chain joins TRBV18 to TRBJ2-1, with 8 bases that match TRBD2. Germline lookup yields CDR1 KGHSH and CDR2 LQKENI. The CDR3 covers 15 residues. The J segment lost 4 bases and the V segment lost 3 bases, leaving 5 bases of the junction unmatched. CDR3 sequence (DNA): TGTGCCAGCTCACCTTCGGGAGGGGAGTACAATGAGCAGTTCTTC. Its protein is CASSPSGGEYNEQFF.

The table lists this clonotype with a few counts. J is TRBJ1-4 and V is TRBV4-2, with TRBD1 matching 7 bases. Per the germline V gene, CDR1 is LGHNA and CDR2 is YNFKEQ. V gave up 5 bases and J gave up 8 bases; unmatched junction bases: 5. The CDR3 has 13 residues. Here the CDR3 reads CASSRGRREKLFF. As DNA, the CDR3 is TGTGCCAGCAGCAGGGGGCGTAGGGAAAAACTGTTTTTT.